A single sample is the source of the 21 T cell receptor beta chains below, sequenced in a study of T cell repertoires in cytomegalovirus infection. TCRdb independently ran MiXCR on the reads; one entry per CDR3 protein. The data contain fewer than 550,000 distinct CDR3 sequences, about 25% of them singletons. The sequencing sample was made of PBMCs. These receptors originate from a human donor in good health (CMV status not recorded). Some clones in this sample may be carry-over from other donors' samples.

The chain combines TRBV6-2 or TRBV6-3 with TRBJ2-1; no definite D call. The germline V gene encodes CDR1 MNHEY and CDR2 SVGEGT. The CDR3 is 17 residues long. V lost 0 bases to trimming and J lost 2 bases, with 14 bases between them. Written as DNA, the CDR3 is TGTGCCAGCAGTTACTCGATGACAAGGGTCGCCTACAATGAGCAGTTCTTC. Translation gives CASSYSMTRVAYNEQFF.

This clonotype showed up just a few times. This rearrangement joins TRBV7-9 to TRBJ2-3; TRBD2 agrees at 7 bases. Germline loops: CDR1 SEHNR, CDR2 FQNEAQ (reference sequence). This CDR3 has 14 residues. Trimming at V came to 6 bases and at J to 4 bases, leaving 7 bases not matched to a gene. The DNA of the CDR3 is TGTGCCAGCAGGTCGGCGGGAGCTGCAGATACGCAGTATTTT. Translated, it gives CASRSAGAADTQYF.

The chain recombines TRBV5-1 with TRBJ2-1, with TRBD2 matching over 10 bases. Germline loops: CDR1 SGHRS, CDR2 YFSETQ. V trimming: 4 bases; J trimming: 9 bases; junction bases outside the gene matches: 7. The CDR3 has 14 residues. In nucleotides, the CDR3 is TGCGCCAGCAGCATCGCTAGCGGGAGCGCTGAGCAGTTCTTC. Amino acid sequence: CASSIASGSAEQFF.

This clonotype was counted many times. This chain joins TRBV28 and TRBJ2-7; D is unclear. Per germline, CDR1 MDHEN and CDR2 SYDVKM. The CDR3 runs 13 residues. Trimming pared 10 bases from V and 2 bases from J, leaving 15 bases between. DNA of the CDR3: TGTGCCACCCAAGATTCCACGACCTACGAGCAGTACTTC. This encodes CATQDSTTYEQYF. Full variable domain (outside the CDR3, taken from reference TRBV28 and TRBJ2-7): DVKVTQSSRYLVKRTGEKVFLECVQDMDHENMFWYRQDPGLGLRLIYFSYDVKMKEKGDIPEGYSVSREKKERFSLILESASTNQTSMYLCATQDSTTYEQYFGPGTRLTVT.

This clonotype was recorded many times. In DNA form, the CDR3 reads TGTGCCAGCAGCCGGGGGGGTGAAGCTTTCTTT. Translation gives CASSRGGEAFF. V gene TRBV7-3 combines with J gene TRBJ1-1; TRBD1 is a possible D gene (5 bases). The CDR3 runs 11 residues. V lost 5 bases and J lost 7, with 8 bases in between. In germline, CDR1 is SGHTA, CDR2 FQGTGA. The full variable domain, completed using reference TRBV7-3 and TRBJ1-1, is GAGVSQTPSNKVTEKGKYVELRCDPISGHTALYWYRQSLGQGPEFLIYFQGTGAADDSGLPNDRFFAVRPEGSVSTLKIQRTERGDSAVYLCASSRGGEAFFGQGTRLTVV.

The chain carries TRBV19 and TRBJ1-5; D is unclear. Germline CDR1 and CDR2: LNHDA and SQIVND (reference sequence). Trimming stripped 6 bases from V and 0 bases from J, with 12 bases between. The CDR3 has 15 residues. The chain's CDR3 is CASSRSSSSNQPQHF. Written as DNA, the CDR3 is TGTGCCAGTAGCCGAAGCTCCAGTAGCAATCAGCCCCAGCATTTT. The whole variable domain, filled in from reference TRBV19 and TRBJ1-5, reads DGGITQSPKYLFRKEGQNVTLSCEQNLNHDAMYWYRQDPGQGLRLIYYSQIVNDFQKGDIAEGYSVSREKKESFPLTVTSAQKNPTAFYLCASSRSSSSNQPQHFGDGTRLSIL.

This clonotype was detected a few times. This chain links TRBV10-3 with TRBJ2-5; 9 nucleotides align to TRBD2. There are 18 residues in the CDR3. Trimming cost V 4 bases and J 2 bases; bases outside gene matches: 14. The germline gives CDR1 ENHRY, CDR2 SYGVKD. The CDR3 loop reads CAISGEEGSGRDQETQYF. The DNA of the CDR3 is TGTGCCATCAGTGGGGAGGAAGGTAGCGGGAGAGATCAAGAGACCCAGTACTTC.

This clonotype was counted a few times. This sequence joins TRBV5-1 and TRBJ1-4; 7 nucleotides agree with TRBD1. The CDR3 runs to 15 residues. The germline V gene encodes CDR1 SGHRS and CDR2 YFSETQ. J lost 5 bases, V lost 5 bases, and 9 bases had no gene match. DNA for the CDR3: TGCGCCAGCAGGCAACAGGGGAATGTCAATGAAAAACTGTTTTTT. The encoded protein is CASRQQGNVNEKLFF.

This clonotype appeared a few times. The rearrangement uses TRBV28 and TRBJ2-1, with a possible D match to TRBD2 (5 bases). CDR1 is MDHEN, CDR2 SYDVKM, per germline. Trimming took 5 bases from V and 7 from J, leaving 15 bases between them. This CDR3 has 14 residues. The CDR3 sequence: CASSLKNRRNEQFF. The CDR3 region has the DNA TGTGCCAGCAGTCTCAAAAATAGGAGGAATGAGCAGTTCTTC.

J is TRBJ2-3 and V is TRBV6-5; 7 positions match TRBD2. The CDR3 is 15 amino acids. The germline V gene has CDR1 MNHEY and CDR2 SVGAGI. V shed 6 bases, J shed 2 bases, and the junction held 8 bases outside the gene matches. The CDR3 region is CASSNLAALTDTQYF. The CDR3 region has the DNA TGTGCCAGCAGCAATCTAGCGGCACTCACAGATACGCAGTATTTT.

The table lists this clonotype with many counts. The rearrangement joins TRBV7-9 to TRBJ2-1, with D perhaps matching TRBD1 or TRBD2 (5 bases each). The CDR3 consists of 14 residues. The ends were cut back, 5 bases at V and 10 bases at J, with 18 bases in the middle. Germline lookup yields CDR1 SEHNR and CDR2 FQNEAQ (reference sequence). DNA for the CDR3: TGTGCCAGCAGCCACCGGGACCAACGAACCGAGCAGTTCTTC. Residues: CASSHRDQRTEQFF.

This clonotype was seen a few times. The chain employs TRBV5-6 and TRBJ1-1; the D gene is possibly TRBD1 (5 bases). V was clipped by 0 bases and J by 11 bases, with 17 bases between them. Germline-derived CDR1 and CDR2 are SGHDT and YYEEEE. This CDR3 spans 14 amino acids. CDR3 nucleotides: TGTGCCAGCAGCTTGGTGGGTGCCGGGACGGCGGCTTTCTTT. It specifies CASSLVGAGTAAFF.

The chain couples TRBV15 to TRBJ2-2, with TRBD1 matching 11 bases. In germline, CDR1 is LNHNV, CDR2 YYDKDF (reference sequence). The CDR3 runs to 14 residues. V shed 3 bases and J 7 bases; nucleotides not matched to a gene: 1. The CDR3 coding sequence is TGTGCCACCAGCAGGGACAGGGGGCTCGGGGAGCTGTTTTTT. It yields the protein CATSRDRGLGELFF.

V gene TRBV20-1 combines with J gene TRBJ2-5; possibly TRBD1 or TRBD2 for D (5 bases each). The germline gives CDR1 DFQATT, CDR2 SNEGSKA (reference sequence). This CDR3 is built from 14 residues. V gave up 5 bases and J gave up 5 bases, with 18 bases separating them. CDR3 residues: CSARRVGPEETQYF. The CDR3 region has the DNA TGCAGTGCTCGCCGCGTGGGACCAGAGGAGACCCAGTACTTC.

This clonotype was seen repeatedly, ten times or more. The V call is TRBV7-2, the J call TRBJ2-5, with D perhaps matching TRBD1 or TRBD2 (5 bases each). Trimming removed 3 bases from V and 5 bases from J, with 10 bases in between. CDR1 and CDR2 from the germline V gene are SGHTA and FQGNSA. CDR3 size: 13 residues. The CDR3 loop is CASSFKGSETQYF. The CDR3 DNA is TGTGCCAGCAGCTTTAAGGGGAGCGAGACCCAGTACTTC.

J is TRBJ2-3 and V is TRBV27; D call uncertain. V gave up 2 bases and J gave up 0 bases, with 12 bases separating them. The length of the CDR3 is 16 residues. Germline loops: CDR1 MNHEY, CDR2 SMNVEV (reference sequence). CDR3 bases: TGTGCCAGCAGTTTAAATAGCAGGCCGAGCACAGATACGCAGTATTTT. Its protein product is CASSLNSRPSTDTQYF.

This clonotype was counted between two and nine times. The chain links TRBV19 to TRBJ1-3; 11 nucleotides agree with TRBD1. This CDR3 is built from 15 residues. Germline V lookup: CDR1 LNHDA, CDR2 SQIVND (reference sequence). V gave up 9 bases and J gave up 4 bases; unmatched junction bases: 8. This chain's CDR3 is CASATGTGGGNTIYF. In DNA, the CDR3 is TGTGCCAGCGCAACCGGGACAGGGGGAGGAAACACCATATATTTT.

This clonotype was observed a few times. The chain combines TRBV6-6 with TRBJ2-3; D gene uncertain. CDR3 size: 15 residues. The V end lost 4 bases, the J end lost 3 bases, and 14 bases lay between the germline ends. Germline CDR1 reads MNHNY; CDR2 reads SVGAGI (reference sequence). This chain's CDR3 is CASSSPSIGTDTQYF. The CDR3 DNA is TGTGCCAGCAGTTCACCCTCAATTGGTACAGATACGCAGTATTTT.

This clonotype was observed a handful of times. Sequence at one end of the junction differs from germline and may be a read error. This chain links TRBV4-1 with TRBJ1-4, with TRBD1 matching 9 bases. The CDR3 is 16 residues long. The V gene's germline CDR1 is MGHRA and CDR2 YSYEKL. The CDR3 region is CASSQDPGTGYEKLFF. The CDR3 DNA is TGTGCCAGCAGCCAAGATCCCGGGACAGGGTATGAAAAACTGTTTTTT.

The count of this clonotype is one. A much bigger clone sits one base away, suggesting this may be a read error. J is TRBJ2-5 and V is TRBV7-6; 13 nucleotides align to TRBD2. The trim removed 5 bases at V and 4 bases at J, leaving 7 bases unmatched. This CDR3 is built from 16 residues. Germline CDR1 reads SGHVS; CDR2 reads FNYEAQ. CDR3 DNA sequence: TGTGCCAGCAGCACAGGACTAGCGGGAGACGGAGAGACCCAGTACTTC. It specifies CASSTGLAGDGETQYF.

The chain couples TRBV2 to TRBJ2-3; no reliable D call. The CDR3 consists of 15 residues. Germline loops: CDR1 SNHLY, CDR2 FYNNEI. V was cut by 6 bases and J by 5 bases, with 18 bases left in between. CDR3 coding DNA: TGTGCCAGCAGACTCCTAGTGGCAAGGAAAGATACGCAGTATTTT. Translation gives CASRLLVARKDTQYF.